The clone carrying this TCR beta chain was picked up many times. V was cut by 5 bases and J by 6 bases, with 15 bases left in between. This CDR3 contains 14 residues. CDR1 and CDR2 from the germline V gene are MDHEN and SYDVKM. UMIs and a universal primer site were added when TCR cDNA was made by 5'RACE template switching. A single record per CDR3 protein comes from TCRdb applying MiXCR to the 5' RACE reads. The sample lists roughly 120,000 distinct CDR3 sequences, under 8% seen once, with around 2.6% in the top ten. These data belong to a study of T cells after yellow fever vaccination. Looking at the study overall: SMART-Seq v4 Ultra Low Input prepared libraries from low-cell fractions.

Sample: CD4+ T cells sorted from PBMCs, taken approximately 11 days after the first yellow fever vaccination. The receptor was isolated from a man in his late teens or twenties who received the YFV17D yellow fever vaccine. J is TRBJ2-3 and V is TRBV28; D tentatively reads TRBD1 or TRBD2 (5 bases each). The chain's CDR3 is CASSIGATGDTQYF. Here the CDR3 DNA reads TGTGCCAGCAGTATCGGGGCAACGGGGGATACGCAGTATTTT.